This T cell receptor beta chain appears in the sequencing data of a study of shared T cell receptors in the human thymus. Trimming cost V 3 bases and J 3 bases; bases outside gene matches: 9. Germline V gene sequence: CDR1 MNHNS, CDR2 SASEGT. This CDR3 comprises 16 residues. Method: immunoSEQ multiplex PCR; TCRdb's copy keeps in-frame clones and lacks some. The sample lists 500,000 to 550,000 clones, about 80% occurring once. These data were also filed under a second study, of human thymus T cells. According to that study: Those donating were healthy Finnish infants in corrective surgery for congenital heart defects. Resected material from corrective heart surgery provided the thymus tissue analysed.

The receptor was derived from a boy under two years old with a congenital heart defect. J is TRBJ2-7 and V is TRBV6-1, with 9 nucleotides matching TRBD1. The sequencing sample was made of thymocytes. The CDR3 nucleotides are TGTGCCAGCAGTGACTATGACAGGGGGGCAGACTACGAGCAGTACTTC. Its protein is CASSDYDRGADYEQYF.